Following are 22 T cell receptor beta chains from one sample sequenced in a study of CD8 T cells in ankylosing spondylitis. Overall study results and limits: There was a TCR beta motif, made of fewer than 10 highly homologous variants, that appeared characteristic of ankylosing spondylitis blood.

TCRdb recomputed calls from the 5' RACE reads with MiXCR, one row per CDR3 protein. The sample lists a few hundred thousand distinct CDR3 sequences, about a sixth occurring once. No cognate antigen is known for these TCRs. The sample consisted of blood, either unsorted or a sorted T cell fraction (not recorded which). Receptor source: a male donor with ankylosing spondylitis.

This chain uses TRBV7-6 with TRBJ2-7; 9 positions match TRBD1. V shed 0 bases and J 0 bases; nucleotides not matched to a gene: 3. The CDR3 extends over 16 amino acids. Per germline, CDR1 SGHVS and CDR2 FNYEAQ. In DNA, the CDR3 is TGTGCCAGCAGCTTAGCCCCACAGGGGGCCTCCTACGAGCAGTACTTC. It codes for CASSLAPQGASYEQYF.

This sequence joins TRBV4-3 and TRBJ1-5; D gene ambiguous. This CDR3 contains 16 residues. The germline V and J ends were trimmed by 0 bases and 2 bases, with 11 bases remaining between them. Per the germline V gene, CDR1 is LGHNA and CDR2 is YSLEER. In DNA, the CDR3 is TGCGCCAGCAGCCAAGATTGGCACGGAGGCAATCAGCCCCAGCATTTT. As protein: CASSQDWHGGNQPQHF.

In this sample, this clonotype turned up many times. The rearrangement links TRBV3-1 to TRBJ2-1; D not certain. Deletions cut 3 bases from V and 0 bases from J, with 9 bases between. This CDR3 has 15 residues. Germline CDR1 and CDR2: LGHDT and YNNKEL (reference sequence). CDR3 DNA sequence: TGTGCCAGCAGCCATAGACGGAGCTCCTACAATGAGCAGTTCTTC. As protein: CASSHRRSSYNEQFF.

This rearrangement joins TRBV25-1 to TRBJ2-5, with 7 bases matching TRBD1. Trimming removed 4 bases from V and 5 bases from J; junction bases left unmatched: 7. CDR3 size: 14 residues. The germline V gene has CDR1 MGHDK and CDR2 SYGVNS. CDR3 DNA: TGTGCCAGCAGTGGAACAGGGGCGGTGGAGACCCAGTACTTC. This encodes CASSGTGAVETQYF.

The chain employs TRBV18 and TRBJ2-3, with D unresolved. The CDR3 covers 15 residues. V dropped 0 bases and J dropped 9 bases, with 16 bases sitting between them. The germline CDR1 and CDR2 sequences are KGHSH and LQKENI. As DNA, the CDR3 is TGTGCCAGCTCACCACCTGAAGCCCCCCTTCCCACGCAGTATTTT. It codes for CASSPPEAPLPTQYF.

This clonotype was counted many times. The CDR3 DNA sequence: TGCAGCGCGACAGGGTACACTGAAGCTTTCTTT. Protein sequence: CSATGYTEAFF. V is TRBV29-1 and J is TRBJ1-1, with 7 bases that match TRBD1. With 7 bases clipped from V and 3 bases from J, the junction kept 2 bases outside the gene matches. CDR1 and CDR2 from the germline V gene are SQVTM and ANQGSEA. The CDR3 loop spans 11 amino acids.

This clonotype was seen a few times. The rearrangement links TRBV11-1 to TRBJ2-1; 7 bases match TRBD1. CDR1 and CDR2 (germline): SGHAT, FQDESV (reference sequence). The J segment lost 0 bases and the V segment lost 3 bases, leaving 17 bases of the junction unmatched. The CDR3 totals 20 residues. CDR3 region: CASSFPTRGGNPSSYNEQFF. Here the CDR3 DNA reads TGTGCCAGCAGCTTCCCCACGAGAGGGGGCAACCCGAGCTCCTACAATGAGCAGTTCTTC.

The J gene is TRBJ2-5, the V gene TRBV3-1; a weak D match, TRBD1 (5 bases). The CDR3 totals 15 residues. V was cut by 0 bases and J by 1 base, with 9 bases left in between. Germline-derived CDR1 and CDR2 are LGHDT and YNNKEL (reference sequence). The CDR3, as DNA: TGTGCCAGCAGCCAAGATCAGGGTTCCCAAGAGACCCAGTACTTC. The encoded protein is CASSQDQGSQETQYF.

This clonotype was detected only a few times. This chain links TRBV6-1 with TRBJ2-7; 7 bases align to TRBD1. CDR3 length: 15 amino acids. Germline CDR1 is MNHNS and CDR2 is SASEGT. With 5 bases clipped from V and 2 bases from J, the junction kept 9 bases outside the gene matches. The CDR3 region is CASSLARQGAYEQYF. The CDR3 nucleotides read TGTGCCAGCAGTCTGGCGCGGCAGGGGGCCTACGAGCAGTACTTC.

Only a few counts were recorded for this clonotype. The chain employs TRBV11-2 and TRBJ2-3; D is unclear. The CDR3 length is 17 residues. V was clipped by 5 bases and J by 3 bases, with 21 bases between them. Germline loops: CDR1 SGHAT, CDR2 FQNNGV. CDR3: CASSPWDISAGTDTQYF. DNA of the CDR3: TGTGCCAGCAGCCCTTGGGATATCAGTGCAGGAACAGATACGCAGTATTTT.

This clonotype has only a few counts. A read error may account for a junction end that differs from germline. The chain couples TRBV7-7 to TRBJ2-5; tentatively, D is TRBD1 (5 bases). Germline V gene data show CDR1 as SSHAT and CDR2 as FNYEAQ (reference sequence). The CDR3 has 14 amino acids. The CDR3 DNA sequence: TGTGCTAGCAGCCCAGGGCCCCAGGGAGAGACCCAGTACTTC. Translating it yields CASSPGPQGETQYF. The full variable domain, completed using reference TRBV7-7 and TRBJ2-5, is GAGVSQSPRYKVTKRGQDVTLRCDPISSHATLYWYQQALGQGPEFLTYFNYEAQPDKSGLPSDRFSAERPEGSISTLTIQRTEQRDSAMYRCASSPGPQGETQYFGPGTRLLVL.

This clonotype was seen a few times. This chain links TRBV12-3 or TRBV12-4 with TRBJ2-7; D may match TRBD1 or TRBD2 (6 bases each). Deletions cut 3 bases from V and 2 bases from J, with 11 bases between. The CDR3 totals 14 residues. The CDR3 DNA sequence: TGTGCCAGCAGTTTGGGGGGCAGGACCTACGAGCAGTACTTC. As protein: CASSLGGRTYEQYF.

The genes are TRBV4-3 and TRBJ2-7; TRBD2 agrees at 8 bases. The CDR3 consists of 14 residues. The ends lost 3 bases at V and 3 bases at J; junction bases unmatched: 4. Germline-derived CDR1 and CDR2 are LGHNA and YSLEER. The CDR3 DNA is TGCGCCAGCAGCCAGGTAGCGGGACTCTACGAGCAGTACTTC. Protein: CASSQVAGLYEQYF.

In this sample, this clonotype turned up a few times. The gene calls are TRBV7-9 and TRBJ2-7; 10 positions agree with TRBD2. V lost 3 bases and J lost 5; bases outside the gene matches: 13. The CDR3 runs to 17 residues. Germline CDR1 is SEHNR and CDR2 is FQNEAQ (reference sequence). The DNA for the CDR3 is TGTGCCAGCAGCTTGTTAACTAGCGGGGATCCGTATAACGAGCAGTACTTC. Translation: CASSLLTSGDPYNEQYF.

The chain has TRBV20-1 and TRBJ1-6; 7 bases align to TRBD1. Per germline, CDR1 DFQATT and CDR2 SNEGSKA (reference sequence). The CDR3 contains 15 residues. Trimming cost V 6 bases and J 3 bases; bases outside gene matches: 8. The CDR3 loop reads CSASETGDYNSPLHF. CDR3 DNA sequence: TGCAGTGCCAGTGAAACAGGGGACTATAATTCACCCCTCCACTTT.

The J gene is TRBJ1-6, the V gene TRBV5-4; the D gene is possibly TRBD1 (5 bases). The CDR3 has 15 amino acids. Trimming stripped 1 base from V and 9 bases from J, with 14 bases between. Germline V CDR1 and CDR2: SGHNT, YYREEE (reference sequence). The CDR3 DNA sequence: TGTGCCAGCAGCTTGTCCCCAGACGGGGGTTCACCCCTCCACTTT. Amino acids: CASSLSPDGGSPLHF.

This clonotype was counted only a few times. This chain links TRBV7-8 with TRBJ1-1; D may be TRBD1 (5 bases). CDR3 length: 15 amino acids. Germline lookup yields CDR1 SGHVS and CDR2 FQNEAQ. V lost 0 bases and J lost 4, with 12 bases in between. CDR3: CASSLAGGVVTEAFF. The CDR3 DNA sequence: TGTGCCAGCAGCTTAGCGGGGGGGGTGGTCACTGAAGCTTTCTTT.

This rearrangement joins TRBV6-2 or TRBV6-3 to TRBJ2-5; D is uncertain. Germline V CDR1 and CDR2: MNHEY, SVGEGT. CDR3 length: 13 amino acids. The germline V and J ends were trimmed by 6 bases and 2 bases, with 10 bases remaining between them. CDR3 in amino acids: CASRTWSQETQYF. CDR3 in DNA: TGTGCCAGCAGGACCTGGTCTCAAGAGACCCAGTACTTC.

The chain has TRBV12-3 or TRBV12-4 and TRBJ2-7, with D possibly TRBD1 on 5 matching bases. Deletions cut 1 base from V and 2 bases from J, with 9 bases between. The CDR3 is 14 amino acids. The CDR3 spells CASSLGGRPYEQYF. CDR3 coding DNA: TGTGCCAGCAGTTTAGGGGGCAGGCCCTACGAGCAGTACTTC.

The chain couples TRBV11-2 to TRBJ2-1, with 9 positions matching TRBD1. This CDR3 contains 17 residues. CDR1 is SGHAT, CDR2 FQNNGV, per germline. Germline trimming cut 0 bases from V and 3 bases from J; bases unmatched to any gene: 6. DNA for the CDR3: TGTGCCAGCAGCTTAGAAGCCGGGACAGGGCTCTACAATGAGCAGTTCTTC. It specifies CASSLEAGTGLYNEQFF.

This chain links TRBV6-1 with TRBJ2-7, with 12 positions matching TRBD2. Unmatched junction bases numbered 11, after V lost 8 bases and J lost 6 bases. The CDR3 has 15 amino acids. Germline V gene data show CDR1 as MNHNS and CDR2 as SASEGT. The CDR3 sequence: CASPSLAGGPSEQYF. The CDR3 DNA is TGTGCCAGCCCCTCTCTAGCGGGGGGGCCAAGCGAGCAGTACTTC.

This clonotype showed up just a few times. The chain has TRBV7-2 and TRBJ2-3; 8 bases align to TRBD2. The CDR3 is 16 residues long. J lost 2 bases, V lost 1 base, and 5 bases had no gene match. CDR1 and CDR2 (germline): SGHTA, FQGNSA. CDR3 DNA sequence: TGTGCCAGCAGCTTAGTCCCAGCGGGAGTCACAGATACGCAGTATTTT. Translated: CASSLVPAGVTDTQYF.